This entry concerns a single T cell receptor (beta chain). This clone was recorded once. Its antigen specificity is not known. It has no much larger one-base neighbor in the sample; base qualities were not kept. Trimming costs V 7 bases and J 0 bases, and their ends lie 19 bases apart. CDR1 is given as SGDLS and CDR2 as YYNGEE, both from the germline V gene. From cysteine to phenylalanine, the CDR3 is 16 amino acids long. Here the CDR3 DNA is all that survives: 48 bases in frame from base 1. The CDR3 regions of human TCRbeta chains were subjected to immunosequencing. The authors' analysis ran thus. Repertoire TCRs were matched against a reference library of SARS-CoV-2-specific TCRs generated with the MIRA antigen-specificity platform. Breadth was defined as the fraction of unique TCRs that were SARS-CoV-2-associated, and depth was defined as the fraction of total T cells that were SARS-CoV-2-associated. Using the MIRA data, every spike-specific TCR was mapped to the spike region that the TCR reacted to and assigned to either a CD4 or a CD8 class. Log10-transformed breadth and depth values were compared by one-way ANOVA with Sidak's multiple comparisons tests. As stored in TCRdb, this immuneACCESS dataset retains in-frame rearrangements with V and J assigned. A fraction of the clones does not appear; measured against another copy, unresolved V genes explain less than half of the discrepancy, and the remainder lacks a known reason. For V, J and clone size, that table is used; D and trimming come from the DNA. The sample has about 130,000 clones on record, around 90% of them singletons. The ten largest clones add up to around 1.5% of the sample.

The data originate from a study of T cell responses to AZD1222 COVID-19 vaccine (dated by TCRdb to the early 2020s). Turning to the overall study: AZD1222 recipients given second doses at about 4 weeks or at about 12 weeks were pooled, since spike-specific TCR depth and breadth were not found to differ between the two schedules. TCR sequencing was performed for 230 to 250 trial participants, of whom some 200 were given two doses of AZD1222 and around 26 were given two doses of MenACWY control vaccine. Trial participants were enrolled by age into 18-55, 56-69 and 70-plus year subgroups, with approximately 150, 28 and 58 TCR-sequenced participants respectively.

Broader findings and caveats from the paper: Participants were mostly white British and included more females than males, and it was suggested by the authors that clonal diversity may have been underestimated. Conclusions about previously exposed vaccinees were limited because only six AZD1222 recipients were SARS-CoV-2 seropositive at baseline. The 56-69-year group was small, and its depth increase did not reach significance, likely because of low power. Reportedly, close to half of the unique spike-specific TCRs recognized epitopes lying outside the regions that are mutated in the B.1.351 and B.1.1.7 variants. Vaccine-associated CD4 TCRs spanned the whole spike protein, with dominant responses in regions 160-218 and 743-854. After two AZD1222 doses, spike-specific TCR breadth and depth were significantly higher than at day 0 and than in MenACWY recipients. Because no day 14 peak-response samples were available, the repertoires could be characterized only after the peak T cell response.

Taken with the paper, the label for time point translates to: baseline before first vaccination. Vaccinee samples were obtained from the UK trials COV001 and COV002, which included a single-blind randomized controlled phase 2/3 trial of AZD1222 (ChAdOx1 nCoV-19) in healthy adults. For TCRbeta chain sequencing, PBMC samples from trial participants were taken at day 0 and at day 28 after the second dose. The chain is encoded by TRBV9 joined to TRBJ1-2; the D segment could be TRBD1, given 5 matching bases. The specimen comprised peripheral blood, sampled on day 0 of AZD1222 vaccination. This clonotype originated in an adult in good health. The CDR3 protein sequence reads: CASGPYATGTNYGYTF. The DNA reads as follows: TGTGCCAGCGGCCCCTATGCCACAGGTACTAACTATGGCTACACCTTC.